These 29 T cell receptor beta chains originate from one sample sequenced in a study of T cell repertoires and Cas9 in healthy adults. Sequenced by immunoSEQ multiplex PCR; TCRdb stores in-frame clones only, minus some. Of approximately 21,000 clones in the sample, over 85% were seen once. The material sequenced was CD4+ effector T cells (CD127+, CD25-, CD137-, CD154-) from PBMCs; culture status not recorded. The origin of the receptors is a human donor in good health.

The CDR3 bases are TGTGCCAGCAACGGAGGGGGGGCTGGTGAAAAACTGTTTTTT. Translation gives CASNGGGAGEKLFF. The chain is built from TRBV2 and TRBJ1-4; D perhaps matches TRBD1 (6 bases). The germline V and J ends were trimmed by 7 bases and 7 bases, with 16 bases remaining between them. This CDR3 is built from 14 residues. Germline V gene lookup returns CDR1 SNHLY and CDR2 FYNNEI.

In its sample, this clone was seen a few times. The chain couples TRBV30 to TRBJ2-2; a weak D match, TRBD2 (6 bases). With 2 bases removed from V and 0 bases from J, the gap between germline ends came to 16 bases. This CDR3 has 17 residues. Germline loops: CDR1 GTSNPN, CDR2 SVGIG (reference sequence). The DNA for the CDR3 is TGTGCCTGGAGTATCCCTTCCGGGGGAGCGAACACCGGGGAGCTGTTTTTT. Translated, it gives CAWSIPSGGANTGELFF.

The CDR3 nucleotides read TGTGCCAGTAAAGTTACAGGATTGAATCAGCCCCAGCATTTT. As protein: CASKVTGLNQPQHF. V is TRBV19 and J is TRBJ1-5; tentatively, D is TRBD1 (5 bases). Germline V lookup: CDR1 LNHDA, CDR2 SQIVND (reference sequence). This CDR3 has 14 residues. V was pared by 7 bases and J by 4 bases, with 14 bases between.

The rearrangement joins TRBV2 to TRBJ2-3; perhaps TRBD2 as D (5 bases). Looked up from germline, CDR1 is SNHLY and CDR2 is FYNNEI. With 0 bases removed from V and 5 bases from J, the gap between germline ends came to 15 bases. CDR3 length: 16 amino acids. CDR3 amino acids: CASSEARQPRGDTQYF. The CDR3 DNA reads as TGTGCCAGCAGTGAAGCCCGCCAGCCACGGGGAGATACGCAGTATTTT.

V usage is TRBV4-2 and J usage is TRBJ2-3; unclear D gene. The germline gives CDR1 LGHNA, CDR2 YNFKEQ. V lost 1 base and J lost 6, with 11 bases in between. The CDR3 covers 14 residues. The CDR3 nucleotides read TGTGCCAGCAGCCAAGTAATTCTTGGGGATACGCAGTATTTT. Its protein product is CASSQVILGDTQYF.

The CDR3 loop reads CATSRDKQVNNEQFF. The CDR3 nucleotides read TGTGCCACCAGCAGAGATAAACAGGTCAACAATGAGCAGTTCTTC. The chain recombines TRBV15 with TRBJ2-1; tentatively, D is TRBD1 (5 bases). The germline CDR1 and CDR2 sequences are LNHNV and YYDKDF (reference sequence). This CDR3 has 15 amino acids. Trimming removed 0 bases at V and 5 bases at J, with 11 bases between.

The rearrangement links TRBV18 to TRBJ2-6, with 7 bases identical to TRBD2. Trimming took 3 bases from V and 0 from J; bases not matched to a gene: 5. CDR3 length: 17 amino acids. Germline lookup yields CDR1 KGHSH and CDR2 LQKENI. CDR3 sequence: CASSPSGGSSGANVLTF. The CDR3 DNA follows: TGTGCCAGCTCACCTTCCGGGGGGAGCTCTGGGGCCAACGTCCTGACTTTC.

In DNA form, the CDR3 reads TGTGCCAGCAGTGGTATAGTGAGCTCCTATAATTCACCCCTCCACTTT. This gives the protein CASSGIVSSYNSPLHF. V usage is TRBV2 and J usage is TRBJ1-6; no clear D gene. Germline V gene data show CDR1 as SNHLY and CDR2 as FYNNEI. The CDR3 spans 16 residues. Trimming stripped 4 bases from V and 0 bases from J, with 10 bases between.

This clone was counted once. The CDR3 DNA follows: TGTGCCAGCAGCAAACGTTATGACAGGGGTAACAAAAACATTCAGTACTTC. Protein: CASSKRYDRGNKNIQYF. The rearrangement joins TRBV21-1 to TRBJ2-4; the table's TRBD1 call for D was not verified on the DNA. TRBV21-1 is given as a pseudogene. The CDR3 runs 17 residues.

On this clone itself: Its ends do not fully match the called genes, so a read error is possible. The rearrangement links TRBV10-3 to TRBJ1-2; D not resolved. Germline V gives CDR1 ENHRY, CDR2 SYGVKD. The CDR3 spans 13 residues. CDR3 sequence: CATSEGGLMGYTF. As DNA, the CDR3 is TGTGCCACCAGTGAAGGTGGGCTTATGGGCTACACCTTC.

CDR3: CASSSEITWGQETQYF. DNA of the CDR3: TGCGCCAGCAGCTCCGAGATAACTTGGGGGCAAGAGACCCAGTACTTC. The chain couples TRBV5-1 to TRBJ2-5; tentatively, D is TRBD1 or TRBD2 (5 bases each). In germline, CDR1 is SGHRS, CDR2 YFSETQ. CDR3 length: 16 amino acids. V lost 3 bases and J lost 2, with 17 bases in between. The variable domain in full, completed from reference TRBV5-1 and TRBJ2-5, reads KAGVTQTPRYLIKTRGQQVTLSCSPISGHRSVSWYQQTPGQGLQFLFEYFSETQRNKGNFPGRFSGRQFSNSRSEMNVSTLELGDSALYLCASSSEITWGQETQYFGPGTRLLVL.

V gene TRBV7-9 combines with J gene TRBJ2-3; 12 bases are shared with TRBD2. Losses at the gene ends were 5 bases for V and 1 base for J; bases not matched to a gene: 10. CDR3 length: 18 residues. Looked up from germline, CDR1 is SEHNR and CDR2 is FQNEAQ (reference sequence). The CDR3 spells CASSTTSGGPGGTDTQYF. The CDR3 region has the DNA TGTGCCAGCAGCACTACTAGCGGGGGGCCTGGGGGCACAGATACGCAGTATTTT. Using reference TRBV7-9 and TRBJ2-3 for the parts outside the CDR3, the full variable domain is DTGVSQNPRHKITKRGQNVTFRCDPISEHNRLYWYRQTLGQGPEFLTYFQNEAQLEKSRLLSDRFSAERPKGSFSTLEIQRTEQGDSAMYLCASSTTSGGPGGTDTQYFGPGTRLTVL.

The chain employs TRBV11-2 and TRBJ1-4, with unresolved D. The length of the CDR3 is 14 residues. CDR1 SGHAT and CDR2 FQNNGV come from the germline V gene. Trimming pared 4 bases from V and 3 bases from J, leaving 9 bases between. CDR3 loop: CASSSSSANEKLFF. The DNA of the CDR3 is TGTGCCAGCAGCTCCTCCTCAGCTAATGAAAAACTGTTTTTT. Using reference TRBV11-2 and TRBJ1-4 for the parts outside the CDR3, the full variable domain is EAGVAQSPRYKIIEKRQSVAFWCNPISGHATLYWYQQILGQGPKLLIQFQNNGVVDDSQLPKDRFSAERLKGVDSTLKIQPAKLEDSAVYLCASSSSSANEKLFFGSGTQLSVL.

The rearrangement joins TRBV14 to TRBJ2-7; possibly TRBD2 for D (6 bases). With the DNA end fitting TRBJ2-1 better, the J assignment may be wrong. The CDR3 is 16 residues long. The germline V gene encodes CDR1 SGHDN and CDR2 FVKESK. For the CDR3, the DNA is TGTGCCAGCAGCCAAGATAGTGCTAGCGAAGCCTACGAGCAGTTCTTC. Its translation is CASSQDSASEAYEQFF.

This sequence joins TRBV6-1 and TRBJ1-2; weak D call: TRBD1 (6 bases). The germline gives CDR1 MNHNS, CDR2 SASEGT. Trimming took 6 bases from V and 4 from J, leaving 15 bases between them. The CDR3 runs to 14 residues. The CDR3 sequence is CASRPPGQTYGYTF. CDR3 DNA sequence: TGTGCCAGCAGGCCCCCGGGACAAACCTATGGCTACACCTTC.

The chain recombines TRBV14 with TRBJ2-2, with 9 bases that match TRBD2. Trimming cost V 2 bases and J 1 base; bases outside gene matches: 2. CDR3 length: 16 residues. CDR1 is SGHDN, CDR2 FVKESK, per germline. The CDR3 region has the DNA TGTGCCAGCAGCCAAAGACTAGCGGTGAACACCGGGGAGCTGTTTTTT. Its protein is CASSQRLAVNTGELFF.

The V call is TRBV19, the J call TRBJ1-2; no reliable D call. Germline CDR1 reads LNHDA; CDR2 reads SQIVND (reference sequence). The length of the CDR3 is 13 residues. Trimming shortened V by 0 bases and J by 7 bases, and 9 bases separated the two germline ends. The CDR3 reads CASSIELRRGYTF. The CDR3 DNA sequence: TGTGCCAGTAGTATAGAACTCCGTCGTGGCTACACCTTC.

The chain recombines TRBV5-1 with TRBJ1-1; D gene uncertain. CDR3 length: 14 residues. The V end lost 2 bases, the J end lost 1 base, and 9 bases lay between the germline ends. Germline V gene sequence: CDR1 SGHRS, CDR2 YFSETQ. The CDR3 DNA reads TGCGCCAGCAGCTTAACAGCGCCGAACACTGAAGCTTTCTTT. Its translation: CASSLTAPNTEAFF.

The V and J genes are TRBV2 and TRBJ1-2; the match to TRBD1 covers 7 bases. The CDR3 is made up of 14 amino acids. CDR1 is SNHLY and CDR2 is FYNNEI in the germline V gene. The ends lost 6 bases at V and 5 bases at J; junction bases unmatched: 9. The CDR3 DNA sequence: TGTGCCAGCAGGACAGGGTTGATCGGGTATGGCTACACCTTC. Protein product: CASRTGLIGYGYTF.

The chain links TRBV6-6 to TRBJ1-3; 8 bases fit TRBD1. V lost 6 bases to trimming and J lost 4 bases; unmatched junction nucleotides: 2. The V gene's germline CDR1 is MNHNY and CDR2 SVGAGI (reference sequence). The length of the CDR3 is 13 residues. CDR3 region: CASRGTGGNTIYF. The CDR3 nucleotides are TGTGCCAGCAGGGGGACAGGAGGAAACACCATATATTTT.

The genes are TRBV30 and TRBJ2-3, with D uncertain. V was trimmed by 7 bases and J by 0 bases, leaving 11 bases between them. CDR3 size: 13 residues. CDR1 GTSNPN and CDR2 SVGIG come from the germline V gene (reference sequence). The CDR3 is CASTAPSTDTQYF. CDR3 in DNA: TGTGCCTCCACGGCTCCTAGCACAGATACGCAGTATTTT.

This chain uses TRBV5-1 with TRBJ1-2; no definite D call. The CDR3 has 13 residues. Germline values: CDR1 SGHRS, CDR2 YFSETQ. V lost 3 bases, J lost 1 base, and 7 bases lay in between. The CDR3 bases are TGCGCCAGCAGCTATACAGTTAACTATGGCTACACCTTC. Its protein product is CASSYTVNYGYTF.

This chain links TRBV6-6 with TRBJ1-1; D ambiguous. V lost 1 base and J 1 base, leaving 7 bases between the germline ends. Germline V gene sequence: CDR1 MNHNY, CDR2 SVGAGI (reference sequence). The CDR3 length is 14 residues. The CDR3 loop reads CASSYWAPNTEAFF. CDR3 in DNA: TGTGCCAGCAGTTACTGGGCCCCGAACACTGAAGCTTTCTTT.

The CDR3 DNA follows: TGCGCCAGCGGCTGGGAACAGGGGGGTGTCACAGATACGCAGTATTTT. It specifies CASGWEQGGVTDTQYF. The V call is TRBV5-1, the J call TRBJ2-3; the match to TRBD1 covers 8 bases. The CDR3 extends over 16 amino acids. With 7 bases clipped from V and 2 bases from J, the junction kept 12 bases outside the gene matches. Germline V gives CDR1 SGHRS, CDR2 YFSETQ. Variable domain in full (rest from reference TRBV5-1 and TRBJ2-3): KAGVTQTPRYLIKTRGQQVTLSCSPISGHRSVSWYQQTPGQGLQFLFEYFSETQRNKGNFPGRFSGRQFSNSRSEMNVSTLELGDSALYLCASGWEQGGVTDTQYFGPGTRLTVL.

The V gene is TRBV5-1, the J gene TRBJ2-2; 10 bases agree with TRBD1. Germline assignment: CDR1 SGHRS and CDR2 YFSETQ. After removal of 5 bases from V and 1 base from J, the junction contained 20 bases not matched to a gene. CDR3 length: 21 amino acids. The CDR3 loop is CASSSPRQGAALLRNTGELFF. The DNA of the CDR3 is TGCGCCAGCAGTTCCCCCCGACAGGGGGCGGCTCTTCTTAGGAACACCGGGGAGCTGTTTTTT. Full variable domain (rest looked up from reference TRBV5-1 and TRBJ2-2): KAGVTQTPRYLIKTRGQQVTLSCSPISGHRSVSWYQQTPGQGLQFLFEYFSETQRNKGNFPGRFSGRQFSNSRSEMNVSTLELGDSALYLCASSSPRQGAALLRNTGELFFGEGSRLTVL.

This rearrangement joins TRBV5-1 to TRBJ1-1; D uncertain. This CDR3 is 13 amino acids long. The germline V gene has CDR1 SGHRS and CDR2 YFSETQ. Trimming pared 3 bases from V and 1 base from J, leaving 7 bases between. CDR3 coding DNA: TGCGCCAGCAGCTCGGTCACGAACACTGAAGCTTTCTTT. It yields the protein CASSSVTNTEAFF.

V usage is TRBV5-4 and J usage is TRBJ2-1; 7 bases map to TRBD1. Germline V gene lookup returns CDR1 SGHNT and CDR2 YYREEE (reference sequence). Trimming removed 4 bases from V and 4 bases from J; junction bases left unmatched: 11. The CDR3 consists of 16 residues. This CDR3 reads CASSRSTGILYNEQFF. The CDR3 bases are TGTGCCAGCAGCCGATCGACAGGGATCCTATACAATGAGCAGTTCTTC. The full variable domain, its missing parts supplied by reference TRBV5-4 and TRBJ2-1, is ETGVTQSPTHLIKTRGQQVTLRCSSQSGHNTVSWYQQALGQGPQFIFQYYREEENGRGNFPPRFSGLQFPNYSSELNVNALELDDSALYLCASSRSTGILYNEQFFGPGTRLTVL.

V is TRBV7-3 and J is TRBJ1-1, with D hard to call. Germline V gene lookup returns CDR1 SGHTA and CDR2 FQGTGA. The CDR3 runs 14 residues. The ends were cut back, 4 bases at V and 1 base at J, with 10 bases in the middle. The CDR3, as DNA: TGTGCCAGCAGCTCTTCCCCAGGGAACACTGAAGCTTTCTTT. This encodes CASSSSPGNTEAFF.

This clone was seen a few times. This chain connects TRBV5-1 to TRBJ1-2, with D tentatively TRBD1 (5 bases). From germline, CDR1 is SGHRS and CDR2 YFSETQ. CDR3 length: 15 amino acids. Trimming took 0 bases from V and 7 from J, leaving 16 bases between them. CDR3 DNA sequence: TGCGCCAGCAGCTTGGCAGTCGGGGGAAGTGGTGGCTACACCTTC. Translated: CASSLAVGGSGGYTF.